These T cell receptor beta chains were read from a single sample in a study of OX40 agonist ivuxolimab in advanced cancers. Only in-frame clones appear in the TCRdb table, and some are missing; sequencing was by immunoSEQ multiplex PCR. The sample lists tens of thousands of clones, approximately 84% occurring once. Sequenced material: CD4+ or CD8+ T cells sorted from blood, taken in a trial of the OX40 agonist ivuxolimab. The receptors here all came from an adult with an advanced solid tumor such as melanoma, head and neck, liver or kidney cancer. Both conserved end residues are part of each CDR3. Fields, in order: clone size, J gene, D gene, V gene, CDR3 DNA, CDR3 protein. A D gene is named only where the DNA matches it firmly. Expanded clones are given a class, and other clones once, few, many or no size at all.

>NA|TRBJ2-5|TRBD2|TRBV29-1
TGCAGCGTTTCGGGACTAGCGGGAGGGGGGTCAGAGACCCAGTACTTC
CSVSGLAGGGSETQYF
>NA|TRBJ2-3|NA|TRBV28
TGTGCCAGCAGTCCTTATAGAGGCACAGATACGCAGTATTTT
CASSPYRGTDTQYF
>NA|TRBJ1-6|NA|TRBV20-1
TGCAGTGCGAGAACAGGGTTCACCCTCCACTTT
CSARTGFTLHF
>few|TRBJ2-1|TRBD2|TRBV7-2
TGTGCCAGCAGGTCGGGACTAGCGGGAGTTGAGCAGTTCTTC
CASRSGLAGVEQFF
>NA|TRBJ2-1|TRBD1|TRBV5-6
TGTGCCAGCAGCCAACAGGGGAAAGGGTTGAATGAGCAGTTCTTC
CASSQQGKGLNEQFF
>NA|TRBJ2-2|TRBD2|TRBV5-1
TGCGCCAGCAGCCCGACAGCGGGAGGTCTAAACACCGGGGAGCTGTTTTTT
CASSPTAGGLNTGELFF
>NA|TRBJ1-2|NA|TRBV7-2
TGTGCCAGCAGCCGGAGAAGGTCAGACTATGGCTACACCTTC
CASSRRRSDYGYTF
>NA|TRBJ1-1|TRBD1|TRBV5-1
TGCGCCAGCAGCTTACAGGGGTACACTGAAGCTTTCTTT
CASSLQGYTEAFF
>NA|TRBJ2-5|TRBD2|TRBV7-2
TGTGCCAGCAGCGGAACTAGCGGGAAAGAGACCCAGTACTTC
CASSGTSGKETQYF
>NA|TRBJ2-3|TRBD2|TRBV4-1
TGCGCCAGCAGCCAAGATCACTTTGGGGGGGGACAGTATTTT
CASSQDHFGGGQYF
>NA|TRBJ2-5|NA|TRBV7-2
TGTGCCAGCAGCTACATGAGGGCCACAGAGACCCAGTACTTC
CASSYMRATETQYF
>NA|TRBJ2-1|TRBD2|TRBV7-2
TGTGCCAGCAGCTTAGGGTTCCAGCGGGAGGGTGATGAGCAGTTCTTC
CASSLGFQREGDEQFF
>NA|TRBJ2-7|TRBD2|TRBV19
TGTGCCAGTAGGCCTAGCGGGAGCTCCTACGAGCAGTACTTC
CASRPSGSSYEQYF
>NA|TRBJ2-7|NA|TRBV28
TGTGCCAAGAGCGAGACCTACGAGCAGTACTTC
CAKSETYEQYF
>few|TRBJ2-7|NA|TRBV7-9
TGTGCCAGCAGCTTAAAGGGGGGGCCCACCGGGGCTAGTTCCTACGAGCAGTACTTC
CASSLKGGPTGASSYEQYF
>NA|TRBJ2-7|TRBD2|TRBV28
TGTGCCAGCAGTCTAGCGGGAGGGCCTAACGAGCAGTACTTC
CASSLAGGPNEQYF
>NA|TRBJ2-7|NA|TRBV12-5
TGTGCTAGGGGGCTGGAGGCAGGGATCCACGAGCAGTACTTC
CARGLEAGIHEQYF
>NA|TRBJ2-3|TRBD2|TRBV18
TGTGCCAGCTCACCTAGCGGGGGACAAGGAGATACGCAGTATTTT
CASSPSGGQGDTQYF
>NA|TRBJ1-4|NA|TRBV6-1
TGTGCCAGCAGTGGACAGATTTCAACTAATGAAAAACTGTTTTTT
CASSGQISTNEKLFF
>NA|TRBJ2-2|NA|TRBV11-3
TGTGCCAGCAGCTTAAACACCGGGGAGCTGTTTTTT
CASSLNTGELFF
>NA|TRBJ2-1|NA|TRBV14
TGTGCCAGCAGCCTGAGGGTCCCAAGCTCCTACAATGAGCAGTTCTTC
CASSLRVPSSYNEQFF
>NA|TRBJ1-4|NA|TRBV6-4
TGTGCCAGCAGTGACAGGGTTGGTGAAAAACTGTTTTTT
CASSDRVGEKLFF
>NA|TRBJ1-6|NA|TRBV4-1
TGCGCCAGCAAATCACGGGCGTATAATTCACCCCTCCACTTT
CASKSRAYNSPLHF
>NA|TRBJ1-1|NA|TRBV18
TGTGCCAGCTCAAAACGACAAGACACTGAAGCTTTCTTT
CASSKRQDTEAFF
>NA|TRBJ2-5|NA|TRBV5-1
TGCGCCAGCAGCTCCCAGGGGACGGAGTACTTC
CASSSQGTEYF
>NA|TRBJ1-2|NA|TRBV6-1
TGTGCCAGCAGTGCGAGACAGGCCTCCGGTGGCTACACCTTC
CASSARQASGGYTF
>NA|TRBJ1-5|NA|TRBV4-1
TGCGCCAGCAGCCAAGTGAAATCCCAGGTGGATCAGCCCCAGCATTTT
CASSQVKSQVDQPQHF
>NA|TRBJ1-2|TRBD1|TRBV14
TGTGCCAGCAGCCAAGCCGCCGGGCTCCGGGACAGGGGCGGCTACACCTTC
CASSQAAGLRDRGGYTF
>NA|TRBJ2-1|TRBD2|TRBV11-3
TGTGCCAGCAGCAGAAGCGGGAGATCCTACAATGAGCAGTTCTTC
CASSRSGRSYNEQFF
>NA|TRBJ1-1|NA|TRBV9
TGTGCCAGCAGCGTAACGGGGGCAGGGAAGTCGTCTGAAGCTTTCTTT
CASSVTGAGKSSEAFF
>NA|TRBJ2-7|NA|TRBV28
TGTGCCAGCAAGTTTCTCGACGAGCAGTACTTC
CASKFLDEQYF
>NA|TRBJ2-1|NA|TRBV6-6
TGTGCCAGCAGTTCCGGACCCATCTCCTACAATGAGCAGTTCTTC
CASSSGPISYNEQFF
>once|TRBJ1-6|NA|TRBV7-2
TGTGCCAGCAGCTTACATGGGCAGGGTAATAATTCACCCCTCCACTTT
CASSLHGQGNNSPLHF
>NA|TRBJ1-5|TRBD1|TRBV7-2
TGTGCCAGCAGCTTACCAGGGGGACAGCCCCAGCATTTT
CASSLPGGQPQHF
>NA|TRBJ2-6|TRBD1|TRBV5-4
TGTGCCAGCAGCCGCCTGACAGGGTGGGAGAGCTCTGGGGCCAACGTCCTGACTTTC
CASSRLTGWESSGANVLTF
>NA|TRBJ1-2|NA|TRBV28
TGTGCTTTAGGGACTAGCTATGGCTACACCTTC
CALGTSYGYTF
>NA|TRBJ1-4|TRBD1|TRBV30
TGTGCCTATTCCGGGACAGCCCAAAGTAATGAAAAACTGTTTTTT
CAYSGTAQSNEKLFF
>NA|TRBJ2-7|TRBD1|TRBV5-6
TGTGCCAGCAGCTTGATTTTCCAGGGGGCCCACGAGCAGTACTTC
CASSLIFQGAHEQYF
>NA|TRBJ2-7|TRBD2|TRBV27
TGTGCCAGCAGTGTAACTAGCGGCGCCTTCGACGAGCAGTACTTC
CASSVTSGAFDEQYF
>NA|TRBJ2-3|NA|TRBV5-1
TGCGCCAGCAGCTTGGACTATAGCACAGATACGCAGTATTTT
CASSLDYSTDTQYF
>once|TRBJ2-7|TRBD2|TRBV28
TGTGCCAGCAGTTTAGCGGGACTAGCGGGGTCCCTCTACGAGCAGTACTTC
CASSLAGLAGSLYEQYF
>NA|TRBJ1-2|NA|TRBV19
TGTGCCAGTAGTATAGATGTCCTGGCGCAAGCCAACTATGGCTACACCTTC
CASSIDVLAQANYGYTF
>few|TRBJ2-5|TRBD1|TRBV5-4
TGTGCCAGCAGCTTGAAACAGGGGGCAGGAGAGACCCAGTACTTC
CASSLKQGAGETQYF
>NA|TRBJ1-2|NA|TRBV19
TGTGCCAGTAGTATTGCCGGGAATAACTATGGCTACACCTTC
CASSIAGNNYGYTF
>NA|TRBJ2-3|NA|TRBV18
TGTGCCAGCTCACCCGACTCAGATACGCAGTATTTT
CASSPDSDTQYF
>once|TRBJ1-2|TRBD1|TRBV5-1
TGCGCCAGCAGCTTGGCCGCGGCAGGGGGCGGACGTGGCTACACCTTC
CASSLAAAGGGRGYTF
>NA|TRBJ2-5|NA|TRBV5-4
TGTGCCAGCAGCTTGCCCGGAGGAACAGAGACCCAGTACTTC
CASSLPGGTETQYF
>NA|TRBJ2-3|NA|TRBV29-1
TGCAGCGTGGGCGACACGAGACCAGGGCTTTACACAGATACGCAGTATTTT
CSVGDTRPGLYTDTQYF